This record concerns one T cell receptor (beta chain) sequence. Its target is not known. This sample was included in a study of OX40 agonist ivuxolimab in advanced cancers. About the study: Averaging about 60 years in age, with a range of about 23 to 79, the cohort was approximately 83% male.

The CDR3 is 15 residues long. V was clipped by 0 bases and J by 5 bases; unmatched bases: 6. Germline V CDR1 and CDR2: LNHNV, YYDKDF (reference sequence). Sequenced by immunoSEQ multiplex PCR; TCRdb stores in-frame clones only, minus some. The data show 95,000 to 120,000 clones, around 90% seen once. Blood was sampled at baseline, cycle 4 day 1, and cycle 7 day 1. Study-wide findings and caveats: The mean number of expanded clones was higher in CD8+ T cells than in CD4+. The study found among the lowest clonal expansion in partial responders at 0.1-3.0 mg/kg.

The sample consisted of CD4+ or CD8+ T cells sorted from blood, taken in a trial of the OX40 agonist ivuxolimab. The sequence derives from an adult with an advanced solid tumor such as melanoma, head and neck, liver or kidney cancer. The chain employs TRBV15 and TRBJ1-1; 7 nucleotides agree with TRBD1. Written as DNA, the CDR3 is TGTGCCACCAGCAGAGATATGGGCAGGGGGACTGAAGCTTTCTTT. Translating gives CATSRDMGRGTEAFF.